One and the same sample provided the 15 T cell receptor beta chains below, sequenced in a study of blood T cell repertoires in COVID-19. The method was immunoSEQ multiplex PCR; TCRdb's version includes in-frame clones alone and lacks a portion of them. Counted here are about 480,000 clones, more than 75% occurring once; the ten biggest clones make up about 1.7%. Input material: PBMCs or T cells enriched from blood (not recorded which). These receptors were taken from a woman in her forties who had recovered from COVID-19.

CDR3 in DNA: TGTGCCAGCAGTGTTCTGCCTAGCGAGAGGGGTCAGAGTGAGCAGTTCTTC. This encodes CASSVLPSERGQSEQFF. The chain has TRBV2 and TRBJ2-1; weak D call: TRBD2 (6 bases). The ends were cut back, 4 bases at V and 9 bases at J, with 25 bases in the middle. CDR1 is SNHLY, CDR2 FYNNEI, per germline. This CDR3 spans 17 amino acids. Full variable domain (remainder filled in from reference TRBV2 and TRBJ2-1): EPEVTQTPSHQVTQMGQEVILRCVPISNHLYFYWYRQILGQKVEFLVSFYNNEISEKSEIFDDQFSVERPDGSNFTLKIRSTKLEDSAMYFCASSVLPSERGQSEQFFGPGTRLTVL.

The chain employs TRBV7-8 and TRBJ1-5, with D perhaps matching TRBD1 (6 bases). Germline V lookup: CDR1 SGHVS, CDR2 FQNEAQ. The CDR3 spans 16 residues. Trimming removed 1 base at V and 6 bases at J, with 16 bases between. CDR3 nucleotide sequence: TGTGCCAGCAGCTTAGTGACCGGGGGGCGAGGTCAGCCCCAGCATTTT. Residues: CASSLVTGGRGQPQHF.

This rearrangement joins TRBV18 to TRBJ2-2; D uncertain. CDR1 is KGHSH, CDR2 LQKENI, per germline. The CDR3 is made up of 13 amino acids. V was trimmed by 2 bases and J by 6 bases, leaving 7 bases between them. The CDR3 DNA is TGTGCCAGCTCACCATCAGGCGCCGGGGAGCTGTTTTTT. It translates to CASSPSGAGELFF.

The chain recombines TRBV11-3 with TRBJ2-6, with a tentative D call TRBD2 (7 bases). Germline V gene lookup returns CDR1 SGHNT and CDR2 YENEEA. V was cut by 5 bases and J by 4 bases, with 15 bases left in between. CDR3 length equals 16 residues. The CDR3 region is CASSPRGAWGANVLTF. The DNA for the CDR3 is TGTGCCAGCAGCCCACGGGGGGCGTGGGGGGCCAACGTCCTGACTTTC.

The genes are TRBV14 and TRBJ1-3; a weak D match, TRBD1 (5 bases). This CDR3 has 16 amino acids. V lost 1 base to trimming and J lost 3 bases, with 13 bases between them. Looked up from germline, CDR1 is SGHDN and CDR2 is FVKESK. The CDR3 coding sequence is TGTGCCAGCAGCCAAGGTAGACAGTTCTTTGGAAACACCATATATTTT. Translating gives CASSQGRQFFGNTIYF.

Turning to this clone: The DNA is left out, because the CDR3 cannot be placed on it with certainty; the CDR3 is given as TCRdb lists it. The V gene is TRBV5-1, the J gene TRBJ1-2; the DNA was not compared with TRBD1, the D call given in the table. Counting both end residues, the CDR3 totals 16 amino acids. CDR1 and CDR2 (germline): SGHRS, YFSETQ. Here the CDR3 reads CASSFGPGQGSYGYTF.

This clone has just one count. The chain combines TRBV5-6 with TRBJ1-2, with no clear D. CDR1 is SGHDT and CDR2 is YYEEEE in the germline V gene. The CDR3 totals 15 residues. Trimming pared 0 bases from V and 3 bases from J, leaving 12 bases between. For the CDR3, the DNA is TGTGCCAGCAGCTTGGTACGAACATTCGACTATGGCTACACCTTC. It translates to CASSLVRTFDYGYTF.

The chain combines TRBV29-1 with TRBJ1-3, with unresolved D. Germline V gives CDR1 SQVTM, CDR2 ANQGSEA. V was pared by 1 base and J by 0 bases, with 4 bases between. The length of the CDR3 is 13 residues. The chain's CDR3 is CSVEASSGNTIYF. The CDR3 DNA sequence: TGCAGCGTTGAAGCGAGCTCTGGAAACACCATATATTTT.

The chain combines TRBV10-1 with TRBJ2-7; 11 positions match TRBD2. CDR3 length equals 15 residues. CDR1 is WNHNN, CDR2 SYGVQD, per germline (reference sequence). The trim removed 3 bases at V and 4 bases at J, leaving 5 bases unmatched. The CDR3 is CASSESASGRYEQYF. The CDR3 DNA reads TGCGCCAGCAGTGAATCGGCTAGCGGGAGGTACGAGCAGTACTTC.

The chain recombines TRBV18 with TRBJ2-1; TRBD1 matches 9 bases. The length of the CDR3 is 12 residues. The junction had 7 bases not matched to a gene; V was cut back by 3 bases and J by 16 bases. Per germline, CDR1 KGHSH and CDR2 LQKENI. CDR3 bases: TGTGCCAGCTCACCGCAGGGACAGGGAAAATTCTTC. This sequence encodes CASSPQGQGKFF.

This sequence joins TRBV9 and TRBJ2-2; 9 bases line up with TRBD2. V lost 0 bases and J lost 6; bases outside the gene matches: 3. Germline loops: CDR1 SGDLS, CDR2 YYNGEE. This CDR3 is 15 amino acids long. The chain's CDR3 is CASSVVLAGAGELFF. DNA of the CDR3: TGTGCCAGCAGCGTAGTACTAGCGGGTGCCGGGGAGCTGTTTTTT.

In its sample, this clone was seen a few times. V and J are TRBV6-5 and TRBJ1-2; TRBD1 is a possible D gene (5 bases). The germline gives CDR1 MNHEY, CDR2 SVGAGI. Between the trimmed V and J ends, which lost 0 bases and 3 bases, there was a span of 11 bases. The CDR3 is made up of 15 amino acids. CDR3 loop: CASSYSEGGDYGYTF. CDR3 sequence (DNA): TGTGCCAGCAGTTACTCTGAGGGAGGGGACTATGGCTACACCTTC.

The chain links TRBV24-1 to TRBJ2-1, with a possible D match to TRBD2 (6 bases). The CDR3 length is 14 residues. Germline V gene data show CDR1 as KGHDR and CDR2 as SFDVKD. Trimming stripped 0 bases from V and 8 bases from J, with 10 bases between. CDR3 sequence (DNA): TGTGCCACCAGTGATTTGGGGCGCGGGGATGAGCAGTTCTTC. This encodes CATSDLGRGDEQFF.

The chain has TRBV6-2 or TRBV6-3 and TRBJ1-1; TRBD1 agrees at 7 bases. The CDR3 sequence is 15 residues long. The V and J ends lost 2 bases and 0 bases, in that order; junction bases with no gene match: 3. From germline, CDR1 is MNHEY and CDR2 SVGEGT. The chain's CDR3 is CASSYPGQVNTEAFF. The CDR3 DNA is TGTGCCAGCAGTTACCCCGGACAGGTGAACACTGAAGCTTTCTTT.

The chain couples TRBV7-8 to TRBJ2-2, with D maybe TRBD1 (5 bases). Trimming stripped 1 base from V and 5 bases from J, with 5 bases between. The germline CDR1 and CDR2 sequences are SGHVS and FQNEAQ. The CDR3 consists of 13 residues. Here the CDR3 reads CASSLDRTGELFF. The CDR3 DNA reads TGTGCCAGCAGCTTAGACAGGACCGGGGAGCTGTTTTTT.